These 8 T cell receptor beta chains were all obtained from the same sample, sequenced in a study of blood T cell repertoires in COVID-19. Sequenced by immunoSEQ multiplex PCR; TCRdb stores in-frame clones only, minus some. This sample has approximately 240,000 clones, with around 81% found just once. The sample taken for sequencing was peripheral blood. These receptors all stem from a woman in her 30s who had recovered from COVID-19.

The V call is TRBV19, the J call TRBJ2-2; 11 nucleotides line up with TRBD1. The CDR3 covers 15 residues. Germline V CDR1 and CDR2: LNHDA, SQIVND (reference sequence). V shed 7 bases and J 7 bases; nucleotides not matched to a gene: 8. For the CDR3, the DNA is TGTGCCAGTACTAGGACAGGGGGCTTAAGCGGGGAGCTGTTTTTT. This gives the protein CASTRTGGLSGELFF.

The chain couples TRBV30 to TRBJ2-7; TRBD2 agrees at 7 bases. CDR1 is GTSNPN, CDR2 SVGIG, per germline (reference sequence). V dropped 2 bases and J dropped 2; count of bases not matched to a gene: 3. The CDR3 consists of 13 residues. The CDR3 sequence: CAWSRGVAYEQYF. The CDR3 coding sequence is TGTGCCTGGAGTCGGGGGGTGGCCTACGAGCAGTACTTC.

V and J are TRBV5-1 and TRBJ2-7, with D unclear. V shed 1 base and J shed 0 bases, with 8 bases lying between them. Germline lookup yields CDR1 SGHRS and CDR2 YFSETQ. The CDR3 contains 14 residues. The CDR3 reads CASSLQVSSYEQYF. The CDR3 DNA reads as TGCGCCAGCAGCTTGCAAGTCAGCTCCTACGAGCAGTACTTC.

This clone has more than one count but fewer than ten. The genes are TRBV2 and TRBJ1-5, with D possibly being TRBD1 (6 bases). V was cut by 7 bases and J by 3 bases, with 10 bases left in between. The CDR3 contains 13 residues. The germline CDR1 and CDR2 sequences are SNHLY and FYNNEI. The CDR3 loop is CASKRDNNQPQHF. The CDR3, as DNA: TGTGCCAGCAAACGGGACAACAATCAGCCCCAGCATTTT.

The V and J genes are TRBV28 and TRBJ1-6, with TRBD1 as a possible D gene (5 bases). There are 15 residues in the CDR3. CDR1 is MDHEN and CDR2 is SYDVKM in the germline V gene. Between the trimmed V and J ends, which lost 1 base and 5 bases, there was a span of 9 bases. DNA of the CDR3: TGTGCCAGCAGTTTATACCAGGGCAATAATTCACCCCTCCACTTT. Residues: CASSLYQGNNSPLHF.

The chain combines TRBV6-2 or TRBV6-3 with TRBJ1-1; D gene ambiguous. The CDR3 runs 16 residues. V was trimmed by 5 bases and J by 0 bases, leaving 16 bases between them. CDR1 and CDR2 from the germline V gene are MNHEY and SVGEGT. Written as DNA, the CDR3 is TGTGCCAGCAGTAAATCCAGAAATTACATGAACACTGAAGCTTTCTTT. Translating gives CASSKSRNYMNTEAFF.

The rearrangement links TRBV2 to TRBJ2-7, with TRBD1 matching over 7 bases. The CDR3 contains 18 residues. Germline V gene data show CDR1 as SNHLY and CDR2 as FYNNEI. V shed 1 base, J shed 0 bases, and the junction held 12 bases outside the gene matches. The CDR3 region has the DNA TGTGCCAGCAGTGAAGGGGTCTCCCCGGGACAGAACTCCTACGAGCAGTACTTC. Amino acids: CASSEGVSPGQNSYEQYF.

The chain carries TRBV12-3 or TRBV12-4 and TRBJ2-2; D remains unclear. Trimming removed 5 bases from V and 8 bases from J, with 12 bases in between. CDR3 length: 13 amino acids. The CDR3 here is CASSPVRLGELFF. The CDR3 DNA follows: TGTGCCAGCAGTCCCGTCAGGCTTGGGGAGCTGTTTTTT.